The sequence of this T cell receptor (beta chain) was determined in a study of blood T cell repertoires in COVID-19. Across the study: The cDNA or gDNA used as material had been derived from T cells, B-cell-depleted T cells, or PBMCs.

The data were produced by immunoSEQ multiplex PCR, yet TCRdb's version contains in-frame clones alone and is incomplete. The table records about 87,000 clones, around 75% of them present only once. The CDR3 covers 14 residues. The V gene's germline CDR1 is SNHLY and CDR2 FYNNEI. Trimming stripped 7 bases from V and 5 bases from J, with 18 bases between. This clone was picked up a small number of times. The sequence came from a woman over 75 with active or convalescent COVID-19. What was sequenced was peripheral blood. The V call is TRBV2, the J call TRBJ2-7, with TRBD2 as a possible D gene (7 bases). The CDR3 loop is CASNLLGGGNEQYF. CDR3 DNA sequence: TGTGCCAGCAATCTTCTAGGCGGGGGCAACGAGCAGTACTTC.